This T cell receptor beta chain was sequenced in a study of blood T cell repertoires in COVID-19. At the level of the study: The United States, Italy and Spain supplied acute and convalescent COVID-19 samples. The analysed material was cDNA or gDNA that came from T cells, B-cell-depleted T cells, or PBMCs.

The germline CDR1 and CDR2 sequences are ENHRY and SYGVKD. This CDR3 has 14 amino acids. V dropped 7 bases and J dropped 9 bases, with 21 bases sitting between them. Original methodology: Cell counts per sample came from amplifying reference gene primers. The protocol was immunoSEQ multiplex PCR, while the TCRdb copy is restricted to in-frame clones and leaves out a portion. The V and J calls and clone size come from that table; D and trimming were worked out from the DNA. This table holds under 200,000 clones, approximately 86% found once. The sequence came from a man aged 55 to 70 with acute or convalescent COVID-19. Material for sequencing was peripheral blood. This chain joins TRBV10-3 and TRBJ1-1; D remains unclear. The CDR3 region is CAIKSTAGSSKAFF. The CDR3, as DNA: TGTGCCATCAAAAGTACCGCGGGGAGTAGTAAAGCTTTCTTT.